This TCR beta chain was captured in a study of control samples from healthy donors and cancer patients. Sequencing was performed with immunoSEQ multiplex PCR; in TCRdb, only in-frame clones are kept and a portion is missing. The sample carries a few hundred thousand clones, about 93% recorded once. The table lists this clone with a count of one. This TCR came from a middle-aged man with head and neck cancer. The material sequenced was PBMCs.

The CDR3 region has the DNA TGCGCCAGCAGCTCGAGCGGCTCCCCCGGAGATACGCAGTATTTT. Translated, it gives CASSSSGSPGDTQYF. The J gene is TRBJ2-3, the V gene TRBV5-1; maybe TRBD2 (5 bases). Trimming took 3 bases from V and 5 from J, leaving 16 bases between them. The germline V gene has CDR1 SGHRS and CDR2 YFSETQ. There are 15 residues in the CDR3. The whole variable domain, filled in from reference TRBV5-1 and TRBJ2-3, reads KAGVTQTPRYLIKTRGQQVTLSCSPISGHRSVSWYQQTPGQGLQFLFEYFSETQRNKGNFPGRFSGRQFSNSRSEMNVSTLELGDSALYLCASSSSGSPGDTQYFGPGTRLTVL.